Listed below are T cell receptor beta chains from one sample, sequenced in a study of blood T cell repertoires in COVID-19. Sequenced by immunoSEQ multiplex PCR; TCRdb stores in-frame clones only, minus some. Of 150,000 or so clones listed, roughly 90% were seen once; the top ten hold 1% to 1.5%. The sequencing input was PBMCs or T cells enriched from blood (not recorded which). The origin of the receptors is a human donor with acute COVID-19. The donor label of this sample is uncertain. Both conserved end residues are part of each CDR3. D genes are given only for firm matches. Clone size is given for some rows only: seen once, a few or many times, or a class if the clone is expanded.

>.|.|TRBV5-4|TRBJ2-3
CASSSGFTDTQYF
TGTGCCAGCAGCTCGGGGTTCACAGATACGCAGTATTTT
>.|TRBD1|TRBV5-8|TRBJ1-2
CASRPPTRQGINGYTF
TGTGCCAGCAGACCACCCACCCGACAGGGAATAAACGGCTACACCTTC
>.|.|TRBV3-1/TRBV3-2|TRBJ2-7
CASSQDGGAPYEQYF
TGTGCCAGCAGCCAAGATGGGGGGGCCCCCTACGAGCAGTACTTC
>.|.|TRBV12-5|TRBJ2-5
CASVTGDFQETQYF
TGTGCTAGTGTCACCGGGGACTTCCAAGAGACCCAGTACTTC
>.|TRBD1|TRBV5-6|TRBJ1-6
CASSFRNRDSLNSPLHF
TGTGCCAGCAGCTTCCGAAACCGGGACAGCCTTAATTCACCCCTCCACTTT
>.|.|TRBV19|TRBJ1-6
CATLGLLGPPLHF
TGTGCCACGCTGGGACTGCTCGGGCCACCCCTCCACTTT
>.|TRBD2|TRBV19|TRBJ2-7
CASSREGYEQYF
TGTGCCAGTAGCCGGGAGGGATACGAGCAGTACTTC
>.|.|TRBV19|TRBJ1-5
CASSILTGGRGQPQHF
TGTGCCAGTAGTATTTTGACGGGGGGGAGAGGGCAGCCCCAGCATTTT
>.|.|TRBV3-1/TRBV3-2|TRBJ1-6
CASSQRTVPNSPLHF
TGTGCCAGCAGCCAACGGACAGTACCTAATTCACCCCTCCACTTT
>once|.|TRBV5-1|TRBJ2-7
CASSFGQTSVGYEQYF
TGCGCCAGCAGCTTTGGACAGACCTCCGTCGGCTACGAGCAGTACTTC
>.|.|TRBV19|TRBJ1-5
CASSGDLGARSQPQHF
TGTGCCAGTAGTGGCGATCTGGGGGCGCGAAGTCAGCCCCAGCATTTT
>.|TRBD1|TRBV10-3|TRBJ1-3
CAISPTGGSGNTIYF
TGTGCCATCAGCCCTACAGGGGGCTCTGGAAACACCATATATTTT
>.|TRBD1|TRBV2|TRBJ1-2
CASSGQDRAAGPNYGYTF
TGTGCCAGCAGTGGACAGGACAGGGCCGCGGGGCCTAACTATGGCTACACCTTC
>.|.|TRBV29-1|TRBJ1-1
CSVDASPGTEAFF
TGCAGCGTTGACGCGAGCCCGGGCACTGAAGCTTTCTTT
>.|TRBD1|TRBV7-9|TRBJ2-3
CASSPGQGAPDTQYF
TGTGCCAGCAGCCCAGGACAGGGGGCGCCAGATACGCAGTATTTT
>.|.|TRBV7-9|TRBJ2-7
CASSGRVWPKDPYEQYF
TGTGCCAGCAGCGGGCGGGTATGGCCAAAGGACCCCTACGAGCAGTACTTC
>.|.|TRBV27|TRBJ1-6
CASSFGGDRFSPLHF
TGTGCCAGCAGTTTCGGGGGTGACAGATTTTCACCCCTCCACTTT
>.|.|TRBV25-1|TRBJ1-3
CASSALGHPSGNTIYF
TGTGCCAGCAGTGCACTTGGACATCCCTCTGGAAACACCATATATTTT
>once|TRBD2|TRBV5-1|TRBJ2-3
CASSLARGGAGDTQYF
TGCGCCAGCAGCTTGGCTCGCGGGGGGGCCGGAGATACGCAGTATTTT
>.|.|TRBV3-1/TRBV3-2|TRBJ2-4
CASSHGGTKNIQYF
TGTGCCAGCAGCCATGGGGGGACCAAAAACATTCAGTACTTC
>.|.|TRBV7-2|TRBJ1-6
CASSPRELHALHF
TGTGCCAGCAGCCCCCGCGAGCTGCACGCCCTCCACTTT
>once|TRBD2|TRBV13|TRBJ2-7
CASRGILAGVSYEQYF
TGTGCCAGCAGGGGAATTCTAGCGGGGGTATCCTACGAGCAGTACTTC
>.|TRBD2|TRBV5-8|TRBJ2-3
CASSTLAGAYTDTQYF
TGTGCCAGCAGCACGCTAGCGGGGGCGTACACAGATACGCAGTATTTT
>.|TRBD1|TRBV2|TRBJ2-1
CAGRQGLYNEQFF
TGTGCCGGCAGACAGGGGCTCTACAATGAGCAGTTCTTC
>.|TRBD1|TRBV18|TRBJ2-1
CASSPGQAPYNEQFF
TGTGCCAGCTCACCCGGACAGGCCCCCTACAATGAGCAGTTCTTC
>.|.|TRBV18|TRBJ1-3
CASSPLDTSSGNTIYF
TGTGCCAGCTCACCACTTGACACCAGCTCTGGAAACACCATATATTTT
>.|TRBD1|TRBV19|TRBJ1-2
CASIGTGKRLGYTF
TGTGCCAGTATTGGGACAGGGAAAAGGTTAGGCTACACCTTC
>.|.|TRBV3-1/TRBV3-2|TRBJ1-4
CASSQDTVGEKLFF
TGTGCCAGCAGCCAGGACACAGTGGGTGAAAAACTGTTTTTT
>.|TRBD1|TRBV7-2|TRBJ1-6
CASSSRQGENSPLHF
TGTGCCAGCAGCTCCCGACAGGGCGAGAATTCACCCCTCCACTTT
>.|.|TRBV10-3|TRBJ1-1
CAIRDTLLNTEAFF
TGTGCCATCAGGGACACATTATTGAACACTGAAGCTTTCTTT
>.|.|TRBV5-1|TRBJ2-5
CASSLDGNWRETQYF
TGCGCCAGCAGCTTGGACGGGAATTGGAGAGAGACCCAGTACTTC
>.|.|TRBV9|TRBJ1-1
CASSSLDSEAFF
TGTGCCAGCAGCTCTTTGGACAGTGAAGCTTTCTTT
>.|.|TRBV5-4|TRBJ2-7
CASSLGQASSYEQYF
TGTGCCAGCAGCTTGGGTCAGGCCTCCTCCTACGAGCAGTACTTC
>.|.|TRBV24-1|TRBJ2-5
CATSLEGRETQYF
TGTGCCACCAGTCTGGAGGGAAGGGAGACCCAGTACTTC
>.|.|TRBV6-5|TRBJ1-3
CASSYSAESSGNTIYF
TGTGCCAGCAGTTACTCGGCTGAAAGCTCTGGAAACACCATATATTTT
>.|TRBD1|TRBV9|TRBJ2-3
CASSVVEGAGTDTQYF
TGTGCCAGCAGCGTAGTTGAGGGGGCTGGGACAGATACGCAGTATTTT
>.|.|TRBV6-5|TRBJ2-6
CASRLDKAGANVLTF
TGTGCCAGCAGACTCGACAAGGCTGGGGCCAACGTCCTGACTTTC
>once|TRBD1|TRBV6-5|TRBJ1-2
CASWDRGPPLTF
TGTGCCAGCTGGGACAGGGGGCCACCCCTCACCTTC
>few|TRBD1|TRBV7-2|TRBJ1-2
CASSFRLGTGSNYGYTF
TGTGCCAGCAGCTTCCGACTGGGGACAGGTTCTAACTATGGCTACACCTTC
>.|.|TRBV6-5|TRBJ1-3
CASTSGVTNTIYF
TGTGCCAGCACTTCAGGGGTGACAAACACCATATATTTT
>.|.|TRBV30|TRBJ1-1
CAWSPLRENKGGTEAFF
TGTGCCTGGAGTCCGCTAAGGGAGAACAAAGGGGGCACTGAAGCTTTCTTT
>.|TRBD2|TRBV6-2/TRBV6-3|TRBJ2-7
CASSYSLAGGPDEQYF
TGTGCCAGCAGTTACAGTCTAGCGGGGGGGCCCGACGAGCAGTACTTC
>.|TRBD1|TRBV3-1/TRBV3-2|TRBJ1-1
CASSQGTGGTEAFF
TGTGCCAGCAGCCAGGGGACAGGGGGCACTGAAGCTTTCTTT
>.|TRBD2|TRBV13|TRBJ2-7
CASSLTSGYYEQYF
TGTGCCAGCAGCTTGACTAGCGGTTACTACGAGCAGTACTTC
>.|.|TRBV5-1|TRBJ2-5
CASSLAEGQETQYF
TGCGCCAGCAGCTTAGCAGAGGGACAAGAGACCCAGTACTTC
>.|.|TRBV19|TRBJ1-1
CASSIGLSVTEAFF
TGTGCCAGTAGTATCGGGTTGTCGGTCACTGAAGCTTTCTTT